This entry is about one TCR beta chain. Generated by immunoSEQ multiplex PCR, the TCRdb table keeps only in-frame clones and is missing some. The sample contains 75,000 to 100,000 clones, 70% to 90% of which appear only once. This specimen comes from a study of identifying expanded T cells in peripheral blood. Per germline, CDR1 SGDLS and CDR2 YYNGEE. With 4 bases removed from V and 6 bases from J, the gap between germline ends came to 21 bases. This CDR3 comprises 16 residues. V and J are TRBV9 and TRBJ2-3; possibly TRBD2 for D (6 bases). Sequencing used blood. The TCR comes from a person aged 18 to 70 in good health. Here the CDR3 reads CASSPRRAEGPDTQYF. CDR3 DNA: TGTGCCAGCAGCCCCCGGCGGGCGGAGGGTCCGGATACGCAGTATTTT.